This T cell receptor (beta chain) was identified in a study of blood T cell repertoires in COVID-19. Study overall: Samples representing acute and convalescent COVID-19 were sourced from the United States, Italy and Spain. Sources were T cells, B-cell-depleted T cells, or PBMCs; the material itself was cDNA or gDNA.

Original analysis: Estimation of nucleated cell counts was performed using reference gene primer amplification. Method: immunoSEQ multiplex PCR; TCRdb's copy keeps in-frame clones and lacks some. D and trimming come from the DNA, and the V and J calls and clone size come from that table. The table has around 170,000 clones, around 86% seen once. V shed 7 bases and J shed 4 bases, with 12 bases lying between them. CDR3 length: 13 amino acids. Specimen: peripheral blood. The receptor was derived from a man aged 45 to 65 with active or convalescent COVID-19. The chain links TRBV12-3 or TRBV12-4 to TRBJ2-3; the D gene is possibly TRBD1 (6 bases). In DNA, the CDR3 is TGTGCCAGCAACTTCGACAGGTCAGATACGCAGTATTTT. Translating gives CASNFDRSDTQYF.